This paragraph covers one T cell receptor (beta chain) sequence. What it binds is unknown. These data originate in a study of Ad26.COV2.S vaccination and SARS-CoV-2 variants. Study-wide results and caveats: There was reportedly substantial breadth in spike-specific CD8+ and CD4+ T cell responses after vaccination.

The CDR3 consists of 15 residues. Trimming pared 7 bases from V and 11 bases from J, leaving 23 bases between. CDR1 and CDR2 from the germline V gene are SNHLY and FYNNEI. Some clones are missing from TCRdb's copy, which holds only in-frame ones; the method was immunoSEQ multiplex PCR. Of over 100,000 clones in the sample, around 80% were seen once. This receptor was obtained from a human donor who had recovered from COVID-19. This rearrangement joins TRBV2 to TRBJ1-4; D is possibly TRBD1 (5 bases). Source: peripheral blood, taken after recovery from COVID-19. The CDR3 reads CASTATGTQTRKLFF. The CDR3 bases are TGTGCCAGCACCGCCACCGGGACTCAAACGCGGAAACTGTTTTTT.